Listed below are T cell receptor beta chains from one sample, sequenced in a study of spatial heterogeneity in lung cancer. MiXCR, applied by TCRdb to the 5' RACE reads, yields one record per CDR3 protein. The sample contains over 50,000 distinct CDR3 sequences, 6.3% of which appear only once. Material: PBMCs, obtained at surgery. All receptors come from a female donor with early-stage non-small cell lung cancer. Both conserved end residues are part of each CDR3. D genes are given only for firm matches. Clone size is stated in some rows and not others, as once, few, many or a class when expanded.

abundance	v_gene	j_gene	d_gene	CDR3aa	CDR3nt
many	TRBV5-1	TRBJ1-6	TRBD1	CASSPTGESPLHF	TGCGCCAGCAGCCCGACAGGGGAATCACCCCTCCACTTT
-	TRBV27	TRBJ1-1	-	CASSPGTTEAFF	TGTGCCAGCAGCCCCGGGACAACTGAAGCTTTCTTT
many	TRBV6-5	TRBJ1-4	-	CASSYQDGTNEKLFF	TGTGCCAGCAGTTACCAGGACGGGACTAATGAAAAACTGTTTTTT
few	TRBV7-2	TRBJ2-3	-	CASSLGSNTDTQYF	TGTGCCAGCAGCCTCGGATCCAACACAGATACGCAGTATTTT
many	TRBV14	TRBJ2-5	TRBD2	CASSQHSGRTGTQYF	TGTGCCAGCAGCCAACATAGCGGGAGGACCGGGACCCAGTACTTC
many	TRBV5-1	TRBJ1-2	-	CASSLRRESYGYTF	TGCGCCAGCAGCTTGCGCAGGGAAAGCTATGGCTACACCTTC
-	TRBV12-3/TRBV12-4	TRBJ2-1	TRBD2	CASRPGLAGYNEQFF	TGTGCCAGCAGGCCTGGACTAGCGGGCTACAATGAGCAGTTCTTC
-	TRBV3-1	TRBJ2-1	-	CATKKMEATKGYNEQFF	TGTGCCACCAAAAAGATGGAGGCTACGAAGGGCTACAATGAGCAGTTCTTC
-	TRBV9	TRBJ2-7	-	CASSVLGGSHSEQYF	TGTGCCAGCAGCGTATTAGGAGGAAGCCATTCCGAGCAGTACTTC
-	TRBV7-6	TRBJ2-1	-	CASSLSWGRLNNEQFF	TGTGCCAGCAGCTTATCTTGGGGAAGGTTGAACAATGAGCAGTTCTTC
-	TRBV6-1	TRBJ2-2	TRBD1	CASSERTGAGELFF	TGTGCCAGCAGTGAAAGGACAGGGGCCGGGGAGCTGTTTTTT
few	TRBV11-2	TRBJ2-1	-	CASSHRARSSYNEQFF	TGTGCCAGCAGCCACCGAGCGCGGAGCTCCTACAATGAGCAGTTCTTC
-	TRBV19	TRBJ2-1	TRBD2	CASTPSGTTYNEQFF	TGTGCCAGTACCCCCTCCGGGACTACTTACAATGAGCAGTTCTTC
few	TRBV6-5	TRBJ2-1	TRBD2	CASTRGEDNEQFF	TGTGCCAGCACCCGGGGGGAAGACAATGAGCAGTTCTTC
many	TRBV5-1	TRBJ2-1	-	CASSLDGEQFF	TGCGCCAGCAGCTTGGACGGAGAGCAGTTCTTC
many	TRBV9	TRBJ2-2	-	CASRAGTGELFF	TGTGCAAGCCGCGCGGGCACCGGGGAGCTGTTTTTT
-	TRBV30	TRBJ1-2	-	CAWSVPQVEVGYGYTF	TGTGCCTGGAGTGTACCCCAGGTGGAGGTCGGATATGGCTACACCTTC
many	TRBV10-3	TRBJ1-5	TRBD1	CAISDTQGADNQPQHF	TGTGCCATCAGTGACACACAGGGGGCTGACAATCAGCCCCAGCATTTT
-	TRBV3-1	TRBJ2-2	TRBD2	CASSTSGGLNTGELFF	TGTGCCAGCAGCACTAGCGGGGGCCTGAACACCGGGGAGCTGTTTTTT
few	TRBV20-1	TRBJ1-1	-	CSASTQEWNTEAFF	TGCAGTGCTAGCACACAGGAATGGAACACTGAAGCTTTCTTT
few	TRBV9	TRBJ2-3	-	CASSVRQPWTDTQYF	TGTGCCAGCAGCGTGAGACAGCCATGGACAGATACGCAGTATTTT
few	TRBV7-8	TRBJ2-7	TRBD1	CASSYLPRDREYEQYF	TGTGCCAGCAGCTACTTACCCCGGGACAGGGAGTACGAGCAGTACTTC
many	TRBV12-3/TRBV12-4	TRBJ1-6	-	CASSYRDPYISPLHF	TGTGCCAGCAGTTACCGGGACCCTTATATTTCACCCCTCCACTTT
-	TRBV5-6	TRBJ2-1	-	CASSVEITGLVDEQFF	TGTGCCAGCAGCGTAGAGATCACAGGGCTGGTAGATGAGCAGTTCTTC
many	TRBV20-1	TRBJ1-1	-	CSARDPKRITEAFF	TGCAGTGCTAGAGATCCGAAGAGGATCACTGAAGCTTTCTTT
-	TRBV28	TRBJ1-6	-	CASSFGVVNSPLHF	TGTGCCAGCAGTTTCGGGGTTGTCAATTCACCCCTCCACTTT
few	TRBV7-9	TRBJ1-1	-	CASTEEAAFF	TGTGCCAGCACCGAGGAAGCGGCTTTCTTT
-	TRBV6-6	TRBJ1-2	TRBD1	CASSQGAQDRDTNYGYTF	TGTGCCAGCAGTCAGGGGGCGCAAGACAGGGACACCAACTATGGCTACACCTTC
many	TRBV5-1	TRBJ1-1	TRBD1	CASSLLDRRAGTEAFF	TGCGCCAGCAGCTTGTTGGACAGGCGGGCGGGTACTGAAGCTTTCTTT
few	TRBV7-9	TRBJ1-5	TRBD1	CASSFRDRFNQPQHF	TGTGCCAGCAGCTTCCGGGACAGGTTCAATCAGCCCCAGCATTTT
few	TRBV5-1	TRBJ1-2	TRBD1	CASSPRPGTGGDNYGYTF	TGCGCCAGCAGCCCACGTCCCGGGACAGGGGGCGATAACTATGGCTACACCTTC
-	TRBV6-1	TRBJ2-1	-	CASKNNEQFF	TGTGCCAGCAAGAACAATGAGCAGTTCTTC
-	TRBV6-2/TRBV6-3	TRBJ2-1	-	CASESGPYSYNEQFF	TGTGCCAGCGAGAGCGGGCCCTACTCCTACAATGAGCAGTTCTTC
many	TRBV20-1	TRBJ2-1	-	CSANIYNEQFF	TGCAGTGCTAATATATACAATGAGCAGTTCTTC
-	TRBV6-1	TRBJ2-2	-	CASSRLGSRELFF	TGTGCCAGCAGTCGGCTGGGGAGCAGGGAGCTGTTTTTT
-	TRBV7-2	TRBJ1-3	-	CASSSPTISGNTIYF	TGTGCCAGCAGCTCCCCCACCATCTCTGGAAACACCATATATTTT
few	TRBV20-1	TRBJ1-2	TRBD1	CSARAPGQSYGYTF	TGCAGTGCTAGAGCACCGGGACAGAGCTATGGCTACACCTTC
-	TRBV12-5	TRBJ1-1	TRBD1	CASGLRGQMNTEAFF	TGTGCTAGTGGTTTGAGGGGACAGATGAACACTGAAGCTTTCTTT
-	TRBV12-3/TRBV12-4	TRBJ1-3	-	CASNLDGQVSNTIYF	TGTGCCAGCAACTTAGACGGTCAGGTCTCAAACACCATATATTTT
many	TRBV15	TRBJ2-3	-	CATSSPYSFSGSTDTQYF	TGTGCCACCAGCAGTCCCTACTCCTTCTCGGGGAGCACAGATACGCAGTATTTT
many	TRBV5-1	TRBJ2-1	-	CASSSRDSYNEQFF	TGCGCCAGCAGCTCGAGAGACTCCTACAATGAGCAGTTCTTC
few	TRBV7-9	TRBJ1-5	TRBD1	CASSLQGAGNQPQHF	TGTGCCAGCAGCTTACAGGGGGCAGGGAATCAGCCCCAGCATTTT
many	TRBV7-9	TRBJ1-1	-	CASSLGEGRGPEAFF	TGTGCCAGCAGCTTAGGGGAGGGAAGGGGCCCTGAAGCTTTCTTT
-	TRBV7-9	TRBJ2-7	-	CASSSQGSSFEQYF	TGTGCCAGCAGCTCCCAGGGGTCCTCTTTCGAGCAGTACTTC
many	TRBV6-4	TRBJ2-3	TRBD1	CASSEGQGGTDTQYF	TGTGCCAGCAGTGAAGGACAGGGCGGCACAGATACGCAGTATTTT
many	TRBV7-2	TRBJ2-1	-	CASSSGALGEQFF	TGTGCCAGCAGCTCCGGGGCTTTGGGTGAGCAGTTCTTC
many	TRBV25-1	TRBJ1-3	-	CASSEGQSSGNTIYF	TGTGCCAGCAGTGAAGGGCAGAGCTCTGGAAACACCATATATTTT
many	TRBV5-1	TRBJ2-7	-	CASSSTTGFYEQYF	TGCGCCAGCAGCTCGACTACAGGGTTCTACGAGCAGTACTTC
many	TRBV5-6	TRBJ2-1	-	CASSLGGGGREQFF	TGTGCCAGCAGCTTGGGAGGAGGTGGGCGTGAGCAGTTCTTC
many	TRBV29-1	TRBJ2-2	TRBD1	CSVAQQGLDTGELFF	TGCAGCGTGGCTCAACAGGGGTTGGACACCGGGGAGCTGTTTTTT
-	TRBV7-3	TRBJ2-3	-	CASSLMGSTDTQYF	TGTGCCAGCAGCTTAATGGGAAGCACAGATACGCAGTATTTT
-	TRBV2	TRBJ2-2	-	CASTEADANTGELFF	TGTGCCAGCACCGAAGCCGATGCCAACACCGGGGAGCTGTTTTTT
-	TRBV7-3	TRBJ2-7	-	CASSSVDGNYEQYF	TGTGCCAGCAGCTCAGTCGACGGCAACTACGAGCAGTACTTC